These 16 T cell receptor beta chains were sequenced from one sample in a study of blood T cell repertoires in COVID-19. TCRdb keeps only in-frame clones here, not all; method: immunoSEQ multiplex PCR. Of tens of thousands of clones listed, roughly 85% are singletons. Sequencing was done on a sample of peripheral blood. These TCRs come from an older woman with acute or convalescent COVID-19.

J is TRBJ1-1 and V is TRBV3-1 (or the pseudogene TRBV3-2); D is possibly TRBD1 (6 bases). The CDR3 runs to 19 residues. Trimming took off 5 bases at V and 0 bases at J, with 25 bases between the two ends. Per germline, CDR1 LGHDT and CDR2 YNNKEL (reference sequence). This CDR3 reads CASSVRWGGAAHMNTEAFF. The CDR3 nucleotides read TGTGCCAGCAGCGTGCGGTGGGGGGGCGCAGCCCATATGAACACTGAAGCTTTCTTT.

This rearrangement joins TRBV7-9 to TRBJ2-7; 8 nucleotides agree with TRBD2. Germline V CDR1 and CDR2: SEHNR, FQNEAQ (reference sequence). The CDR3 has 14 residues. V was clipped by 5 bases and J by 4 bases; unmatched bases: 7. The CDR3 sequence is CASSPTGGGYEQYF. The CDR3 DNA is TGTGCCAGCAGCCCAACAGGCGGGGGGTACGAGCAGTACTTC.

The chain employs TRBV6-1 and TRBJ1-5; 7 bases line up with TRBD1. V shed 2 bases and J 0 bases; nucleotides not matched to a gene: 4. The CDR3 has 16 residues. Germline CDR1 is MNHNS and CDR2 is SASEGT. The CDR3 loop is CASSELTGLSNQPQHF. The CDR3 DNA is TGTGCCAGCAGTGAACTGACAGGGCTTAGCAATCAGCCCCAGCATTTT.

This clone has only one observation. The chain combines TRBV3-1 (or the pseudogene TRBV3-2) with TRBJ2-2; 12 bases match TRBD2. V lost 0 bases and J lost 7; bases outside the gene matches: 6. Germline lookup yields CDR1 LGHDT and CDR2 YNNKEL (reference sequence). This CDR3 region has 17 residues. CDR3 in DNA: TGTGCCAGCAGCCAAGAGAGGACTAGCGGGACTAGCGGGGAGCTGTTTTTT. Protein sequence: CASSQERTSGTSGELFF.

The J gene is TRBJ1-1, the V gene TRBV10-1; D perhaps matches TRBD1 (5 bases). This CDR3 has 13 residues. The V gene's germline CDR1 is WNHNN and CDR2 SYGVQD (reference sequence). V lost 5 bases to trimming and J lost 3 bases, with 10 bases between them. The CDR3 DNA follows: TGCGCCAGCAGTTCCCAGGGATACACTGAAGCTTTCTTT. The encoded protein is CASSSQGYTEAFF.

The chain recombines TRBV5-6 with TRBJ2-3; 15 positions match TRBD2. The germline CDR1 and CDR2 sequences are SGHDT and YYEEEE. The CDR3 is made up of 17 amino acids. V dropped 2 bases and J dropped 4; count of bases not matched to a gene: 5. CDR3 protein: CASSLGLAGGLADTQYF. The CDR3 DNA reads TGTGCCAGCAGCTTAGGACTAGCGGGAGGGCTCGCAGATACGCAGTATTTT.

The chain employs TRBV4-1 and TRBJ1-2; 7 bases line up with TRBD1. The CDR3 covers 15 residues. The J segment lost 5 bases and the V segment lost 1 base, leaving 7 bases of the junction unmatched. Per germline, CDR1 MGHRA and CDR2 YSYEKL. In DNA, the CDR3 is TGCGCCAGCAGCCAAGCGCCAGGGGGTCGGTATGGCTACACCTTC. Encoded protein: CASSQAPGGRYGYTF.

This chain links TRBV28 with TRBJ1-4, with D unclear. Trimming removed 4 bases from V and 4 bases from J, with 7 bases in between. This CDR3 is built from 13 residues. The germline gives CDR1 MDHEN, CDR2 SYDVKM. The CDR3 is CASSSRFNEKLFF. The CDR3 nucleotides are TGTGCCAGCAGTTCCAGATTTAATGAAAAACTGTTTTTT.

The rearrangement links TRBV19 to TRBJ1-5; maybe TRBD1 (5 bases). V was pared by 1 base and J by 12 bases, with 16 bases between. CDR1 and CDR2 from the germline V gene are LNHDA and SQIVND (reference sequence). The CDR3 has 14 amino acids. The DNA for the CDR3 is TGTGCCAGTAGTATAGTGGGATGGGGGGGAGGCCAGCATTTT. Its protein product is CASSIVGWGGGQHF.

The V gene is TRBV18, the J gene TRBJ2-5; 11 bases are a match to TRBD1. The CDR3 spans 15 residues. V gave up 3 bases and J gave up 1 base; unmatched junction bases: 1. Germline CDR1 KGHSH, CDR2 LQKENI. CDR3 coding DNA: TGTGCCAGCTCACCGGACAGGGGGCTCCAAGAGACCCAGTACTTC. This sequence encodes CASSPDRGLQETQYF. Drawing the rest from reference TRBV18 and TRBJ2-5, the complete variable domain is NAGVMQNPRHLVRRRGQEARLRCSPMKGHSHVYWYRQLPEEGLKFMVYLQKENIIDESGMPKERFSAEFPKEGPSILRIQQVVRGDSAAYFCASSPDRGLQETQYFGPGTRLLVL.

This chain connects TRBV4-1 to TRBJ2-7; 11 nucleotides match TRBD2. This CDR3 region has 16 residues. Per germline, CDR1 MGHRA and CDR2 YSYEKL. With 0 bases clipped from V and 7 bases from J, the junction kept 8 bases outside the gene matches. The CDR3 loop reads CASSQDTSGRTQEQYF. The DNA of the CDR3 is TGCGCCAGCAGCCAAGATACTAGCGGGAGAACGCAAGAGCAGTACTTC.

Here the CDR3 reads CASSDGGTSYNEQFF. CDR3 sequence (DNA): TGTGCCAGCAGTGATGGTGGGACTAGCTACAATGAGCAGTTCTTC. This chain links TRBV6-1 with TRBJ2-1, with 8 bases matching TRBD2. The CDR3 spans 15 residues. Germline CDR1 MNHNS, CDR2 SASEGT. Losses at the gene ends were 3 bases for V and 3 bases for J; bases not matched to a gene: 4.

In this sample, this clone turned up once. V and J are TRBV28 and TRBJ2-7; 8 bases fit TRBD1. J gave up 9 bases and V 6 bases, and 10 bases lay outside the gene matches. The germline gives CDR1 MDHEN, CDR2 SYDVKM. The CDR3 sequence is 13 residues long. This CDR3 is CASSLDRVGRQYF. The CDR3 nucleotides are TGTGCCAGCAGCTTGGACAGGGTGGGGCGGCAGTACTTC. Using reference TRBV28 and TRBJ2-7 for the parts outside the CDR3, the full variable domain is DVKVTQSSRYLVKRTGEKVFLECVQDMDHENMFWYRQDPGLGLRLIYFSYDVKMKEKGDIPEGYSVSREKKERFSLILESASTNQTSMYLCASSLDRVGRQYFGPGTRLTVT.

The chain is built from TRBV7-9 and TRBJ2-7; D unresolved. V was cut by 4 bases and J by 2 bases, with 18 bases left in between. The germline V gene has CDR1 SEHNR and CDR2 FQNEAQ (reference sequence). The CDR3 runs to 16 residues. The CDR3 is CASSSPLARRPYEQYF. CDR3 nucleotides: TGTGCCAGCAGCTCCCCGTTAGCCCGACGACCCTACGAGCAGTACTTC.

The rearrangement joins TRBV5-1 to TRBJ2-1; 7 bases are shared with TRBD2. With V trimmed by 4 bases and J by 5 bases, 6 bases remained unmatched. Germline-derived CDR1 and CDR2 are SGHRS and YFSETQ. The CDR3 length is 14 residues. For the CDR3, the DNA is TGCGCCAGCAGCCTCTGGGGGGGAGACAATGAGCAGTTCTTC. Translated: CASSLWGGDNEQFF.

This clone was found once. The chain combines TRBV2 with TRBJ1-2, with D unresolved. The V end was cut by 4 bases, the J end by 5 bases, with 14 bases between. The CDR3 runs 14 residues. Germline V gene sequence: CDR1 SNHLY, CDR2 FYNNEI. The CDR3 loop reads CASSVNYVDYGYTF. Here the CDR3 DNA reads TGTGCCAGCAGTGTAAACTATGTGGATTATGGCTACACCTTC. Combining the CDR3 with reference TRBV2 and TRBJ1-2 gives the whole variable domain EPEVTQTPSHQVTQMGQEVILRCVPISNHLYFYWYRQILGQKVEFLVSFYNNEISEKSEIFDDQFSVERPDGSNFTLKIRSTKLEDSAMYFCASSVNYVDYGYTFGSGTRLTVV.